This TCR beta chain derives from a study of T-cell reconstitution after alpha-beta-depleted transplantation in children. Unique molecular identifiers were incorporated during preparation of the TCRbeta library. In TCRdb, the PCR reads were re-called with MiXCR into one record per CDR3 protein. Counted here are around 680,000 distinct CDR3 sequences, around 17% occurring once; the ten biggest clones make up approximately 1%. CDR3 length equals 15 residues. V lost 2 bases and J lost 8; bases outside the gene matches: 8. CDR1 is SGHRS and CDR2 is YFSETQ in the germline V gene. This clonotype has a count of ten or more.

This sequence originates from a human donor who donated a stem cell graft to a child with acute myeloid leukemia. V usage is TRBV5-1 and J usage is TRBJ2-4; 9 nucleotides match TRBD1. The sequences come from PBMCs from the stem cell graft donor, collected from the stem cell graft. CDR3 sequence reads: CASSFYGQGRDIQYF. DNA of the CDR3: TGCGCCAGCAGCTTCTATGGACAGGGGAGGGACATTCAGTACTTC.